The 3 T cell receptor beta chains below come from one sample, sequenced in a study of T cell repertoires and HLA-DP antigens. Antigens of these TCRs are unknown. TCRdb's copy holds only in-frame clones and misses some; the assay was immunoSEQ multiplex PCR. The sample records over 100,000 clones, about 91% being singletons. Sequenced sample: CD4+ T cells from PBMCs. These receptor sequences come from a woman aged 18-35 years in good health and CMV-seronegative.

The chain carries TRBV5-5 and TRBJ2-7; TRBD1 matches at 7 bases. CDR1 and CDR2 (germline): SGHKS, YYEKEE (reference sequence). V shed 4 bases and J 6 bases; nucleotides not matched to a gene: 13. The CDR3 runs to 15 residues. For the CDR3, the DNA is TGTGCCAGCAGCCCCCTAGAGGGGGCGTGGGTCGAGCAGTACGTC. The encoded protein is CASSPLEGAWVEQYV.

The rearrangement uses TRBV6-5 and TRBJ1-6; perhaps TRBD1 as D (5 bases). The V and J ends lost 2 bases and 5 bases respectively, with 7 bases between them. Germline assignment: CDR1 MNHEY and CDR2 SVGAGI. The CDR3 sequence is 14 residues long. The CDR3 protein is CASSYNRNNSPLHF. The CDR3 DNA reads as TGTGCCAGCAGTTACAACAGGAATAATTCACCCCTCCACTTT.

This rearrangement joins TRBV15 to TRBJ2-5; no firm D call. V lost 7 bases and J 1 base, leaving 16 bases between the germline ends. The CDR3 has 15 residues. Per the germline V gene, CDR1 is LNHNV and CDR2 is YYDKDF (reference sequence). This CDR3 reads CATTSSPVGQETQYF. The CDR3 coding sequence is TGTGCCACCACTTCGTCTCCCGTAGGCCAAGAGACCCAGTACTTC.